The T cell receptor (beta chain) described here comes from a study of regulatory T cells in long-lasting Graves disease. This clonotype occurred many times. As yet, its antigen is unknown. Points from the study as a whole: With persistent disease, TRBV28, TRBJ1-2 and TRBJ2-5 were the favored segments. The persistent group shared 3,000 or so public clonotypes, more than the approximately 880 shared by new patients.

J gave up 4 bases and V 1 base, and 1 base lay outside the gene matches. This CDR3 contains 14 residues. Through Arm-PCR of CDR3 regions and iRepertoire HTBI primers, TCR beta libraries were built. TCRdb used MiXCR to reprocess the multiplex PCR reads, holding one entry per CDR3 protein. The data contain 350,000 to 500,000 distinct CDR3 sequences, roughly a fifth of them seen just once; the ten biggest clones take up 14%. Time point given: persistent/refractory GD, antithyroid drugs over 5 years with positive TRAb. Following extraction of RNA from PBMCs, that RNA was used to make the TCR library. By American Thyroid Association guidelines, Graves' disease was diagnosed in the cohort.

The chain combines TRBV12-3 or TRBV12-4 with TRBJ2-7; TRBD2 aligns across 10 bases. The TCR sequence derives from a female donor with Graves disease. The sequencing used peripheral blood mononuclear cells (PBMCs), collected when the disease was refractory, from a patient treated with antithyroid drugs. CDR3 region: CASSLGLAGYEQYF. Written as DNA, the CDR3 is TGTGCCAGCAGTTTAGGACTAGCGGGTTACGAGCAGTACTTC.